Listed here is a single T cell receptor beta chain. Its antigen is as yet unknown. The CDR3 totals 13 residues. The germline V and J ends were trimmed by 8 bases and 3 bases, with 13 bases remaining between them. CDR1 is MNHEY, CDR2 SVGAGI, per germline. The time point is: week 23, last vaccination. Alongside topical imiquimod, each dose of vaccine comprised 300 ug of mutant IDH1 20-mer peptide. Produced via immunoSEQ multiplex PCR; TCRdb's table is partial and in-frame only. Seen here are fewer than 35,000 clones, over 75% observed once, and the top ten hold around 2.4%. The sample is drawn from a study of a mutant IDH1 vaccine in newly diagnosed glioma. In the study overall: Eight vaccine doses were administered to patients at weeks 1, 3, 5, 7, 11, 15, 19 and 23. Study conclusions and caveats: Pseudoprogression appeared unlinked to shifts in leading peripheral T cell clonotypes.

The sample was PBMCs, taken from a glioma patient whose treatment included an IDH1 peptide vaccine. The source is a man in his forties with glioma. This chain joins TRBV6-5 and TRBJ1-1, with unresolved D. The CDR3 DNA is TGTGCCAGCGGGGTGGCGCGATACACTGAAGCTTTCTTT. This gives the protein CASGVARYTEAFF.